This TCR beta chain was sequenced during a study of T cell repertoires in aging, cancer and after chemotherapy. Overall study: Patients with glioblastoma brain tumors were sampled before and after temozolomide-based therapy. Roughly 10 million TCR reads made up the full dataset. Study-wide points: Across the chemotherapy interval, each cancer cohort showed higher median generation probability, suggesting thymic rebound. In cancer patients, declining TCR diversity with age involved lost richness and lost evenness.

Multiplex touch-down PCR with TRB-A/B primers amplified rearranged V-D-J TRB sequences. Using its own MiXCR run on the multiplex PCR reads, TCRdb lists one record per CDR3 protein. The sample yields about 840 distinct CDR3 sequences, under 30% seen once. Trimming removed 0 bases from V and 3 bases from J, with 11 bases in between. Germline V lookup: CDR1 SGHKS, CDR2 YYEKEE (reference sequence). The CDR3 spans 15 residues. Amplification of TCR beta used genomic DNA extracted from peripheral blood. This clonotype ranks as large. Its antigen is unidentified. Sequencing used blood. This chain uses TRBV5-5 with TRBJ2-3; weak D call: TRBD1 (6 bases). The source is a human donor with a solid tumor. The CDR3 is CASSLGGQRTDTQYF. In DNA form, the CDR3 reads TGTGCCAGCAGCTTGGGGGGGCAGAGAACAGATACGCAGTATTTT.